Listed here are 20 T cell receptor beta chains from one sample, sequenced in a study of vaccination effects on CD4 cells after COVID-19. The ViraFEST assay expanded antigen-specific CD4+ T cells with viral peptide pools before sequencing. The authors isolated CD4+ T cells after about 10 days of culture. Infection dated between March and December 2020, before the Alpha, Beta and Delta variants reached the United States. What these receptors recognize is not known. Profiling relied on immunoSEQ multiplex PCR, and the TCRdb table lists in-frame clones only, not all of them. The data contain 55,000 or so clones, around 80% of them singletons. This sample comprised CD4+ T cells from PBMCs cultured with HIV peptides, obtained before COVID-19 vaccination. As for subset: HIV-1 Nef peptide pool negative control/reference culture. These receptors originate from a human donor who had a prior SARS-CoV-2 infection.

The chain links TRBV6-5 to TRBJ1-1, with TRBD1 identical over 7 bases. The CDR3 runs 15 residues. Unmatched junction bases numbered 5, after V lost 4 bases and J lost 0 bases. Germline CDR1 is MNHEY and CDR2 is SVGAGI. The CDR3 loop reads CASSSGTDMNTEAFF. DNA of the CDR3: TGTGCCAGCAGTTCGGGGACAGACATGAACACTGAAGCTTTCTTT.

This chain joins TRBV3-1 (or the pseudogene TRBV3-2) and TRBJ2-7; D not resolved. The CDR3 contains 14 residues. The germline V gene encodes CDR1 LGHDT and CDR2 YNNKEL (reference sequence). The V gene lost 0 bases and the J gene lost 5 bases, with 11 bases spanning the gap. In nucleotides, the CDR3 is TGTGCCAGCAGCCAAGATTCACATACCCACGAGCAGTACTTC. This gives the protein CASSQDSHTHEQYF.

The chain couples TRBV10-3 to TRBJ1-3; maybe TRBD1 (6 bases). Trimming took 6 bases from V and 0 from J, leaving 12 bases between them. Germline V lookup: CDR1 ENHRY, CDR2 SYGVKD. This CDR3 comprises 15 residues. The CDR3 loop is CAISPGQSSGNTIYF. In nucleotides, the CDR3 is TGTGCCATCAGCCCGGGACAAAGCTCTGGAAACACCATATATTTT.

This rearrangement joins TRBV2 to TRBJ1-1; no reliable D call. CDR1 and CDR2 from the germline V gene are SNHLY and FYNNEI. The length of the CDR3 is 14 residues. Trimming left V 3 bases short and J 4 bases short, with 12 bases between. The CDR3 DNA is TGTGCCAGCAGTGATGGTGACTGGGGCACTGAAGCTTTCTTT. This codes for CASSDGDWGTEAFF. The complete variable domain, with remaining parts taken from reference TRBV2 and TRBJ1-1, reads EPEVTQTPSHQVTQMGQEVILRCVPISNHLYFYWYRQILGQKVEFLVSFYNNEISEKSEIFDDQFSVERPDGSNFTLKIRSTKLEDSAMYFCASSDGDWGTEAFFGQGTRLTVV.

In nucleotides, the CDR3 is TGTGCCAGCAGCGTAGGGGCCCAGGGCTCCGAGCAGTACTTC. As protein: CASSVGAQGSEQYF. The chain uses TRBV9 and TRBJ2-7; D may be TRBD1 (5 bases). The CDR3 runs to 14 residues. Germline CDR1 reads SGDLS; CDR2 reads YYNGEE. The V gene lost 0 bases and the J gene lost 6 bases, with 13 bases spanning the gap.

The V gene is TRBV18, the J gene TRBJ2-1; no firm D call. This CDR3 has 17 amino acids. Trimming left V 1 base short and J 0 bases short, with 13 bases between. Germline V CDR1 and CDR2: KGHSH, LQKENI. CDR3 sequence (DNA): TGTGCCAGCTCACCACGCACGGCCGTGAGCTCCTACAATGAGCAGTTCTTC. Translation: CASSPRTAVSSYNEQFF.

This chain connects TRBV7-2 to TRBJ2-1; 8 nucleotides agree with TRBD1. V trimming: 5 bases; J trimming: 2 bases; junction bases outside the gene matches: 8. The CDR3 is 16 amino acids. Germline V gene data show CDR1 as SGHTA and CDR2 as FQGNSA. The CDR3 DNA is TGTGCCAGCAGCCGGAGACAGGGGACAACCTACAATGAGCAGTTCTTC. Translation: CASSRRQGTTYNEQFF.

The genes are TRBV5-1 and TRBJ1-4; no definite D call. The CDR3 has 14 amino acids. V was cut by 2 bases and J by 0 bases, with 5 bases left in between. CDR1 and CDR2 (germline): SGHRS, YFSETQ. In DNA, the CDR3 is TGCGCCAGCAGCTTTTCCCCAACTAATGAAAAACTGTTTTTT. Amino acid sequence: CASSFSPTNEKLFF.

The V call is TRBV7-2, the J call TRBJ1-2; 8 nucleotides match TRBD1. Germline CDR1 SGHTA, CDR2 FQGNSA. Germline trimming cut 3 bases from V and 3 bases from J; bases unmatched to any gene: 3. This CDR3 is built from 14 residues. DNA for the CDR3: TGTGCCAGCAGCTTCGGACAGGGACACTATGGCTACACCTTC. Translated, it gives CASSFGQGHYGYTF.

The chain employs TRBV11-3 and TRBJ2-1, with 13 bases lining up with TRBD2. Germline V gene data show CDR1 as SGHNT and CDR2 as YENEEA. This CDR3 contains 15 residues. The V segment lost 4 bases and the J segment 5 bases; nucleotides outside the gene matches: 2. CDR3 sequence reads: CASSYGTSGDNEQFF. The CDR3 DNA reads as TGTGCCAGCAGCTACGGGACTAGCGGGGACAATGAGCAGTTCTTC.

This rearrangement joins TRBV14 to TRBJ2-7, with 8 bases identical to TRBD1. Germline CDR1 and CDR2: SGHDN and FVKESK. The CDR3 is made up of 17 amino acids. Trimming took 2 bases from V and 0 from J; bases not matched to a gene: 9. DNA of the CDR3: TGTGCCAGCAGCCAACACATCGGACAGGGACCCTCCTACGAGCAGTACTTC. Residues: CASSQHIGQGPSYEQYF.

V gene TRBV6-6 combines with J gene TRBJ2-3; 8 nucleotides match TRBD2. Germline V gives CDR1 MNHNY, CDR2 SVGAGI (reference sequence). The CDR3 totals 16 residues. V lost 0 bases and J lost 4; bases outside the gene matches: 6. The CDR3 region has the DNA TGTGCCAGCAGTTACTCTCGGGGGGGGCTGCCAGATACGCAGTATTTT. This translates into CASSYSRGGLPDTQYF.

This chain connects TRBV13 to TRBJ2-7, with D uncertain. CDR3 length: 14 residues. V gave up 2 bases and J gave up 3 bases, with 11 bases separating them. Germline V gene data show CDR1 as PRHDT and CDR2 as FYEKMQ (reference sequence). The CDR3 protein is CASSLIAESYEQYF. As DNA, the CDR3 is TGTGCCAGCAGCTTAATCGCAGAAAGCTACGAGCAGTACTTC.

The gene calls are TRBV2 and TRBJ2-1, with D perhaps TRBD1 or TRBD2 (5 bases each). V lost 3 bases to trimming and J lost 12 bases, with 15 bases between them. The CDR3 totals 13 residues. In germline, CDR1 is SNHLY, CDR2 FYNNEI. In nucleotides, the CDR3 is TGTGCCAGCAGTGAGGGGGAAAGTCGGGTGCAGTTCTTC. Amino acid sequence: CASSEGESRVQFF.

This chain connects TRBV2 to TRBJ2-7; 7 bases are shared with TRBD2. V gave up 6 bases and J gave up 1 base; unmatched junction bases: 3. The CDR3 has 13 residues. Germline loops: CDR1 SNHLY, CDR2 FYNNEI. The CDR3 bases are TGTGCCAGCAGGGGGGAGGGATCCTACGAGCAGTACTTC. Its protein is CASRGEGSYEQYF.

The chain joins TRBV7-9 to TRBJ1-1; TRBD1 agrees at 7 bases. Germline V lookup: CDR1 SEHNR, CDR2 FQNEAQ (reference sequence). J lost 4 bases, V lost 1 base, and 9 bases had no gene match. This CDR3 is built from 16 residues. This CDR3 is CASSLVGRGQVTEAFF. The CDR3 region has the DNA TGTGCCAGCAGCTTAGTAGGGAGGGGGCAAGTCACTGAAGCTTTCTTT.

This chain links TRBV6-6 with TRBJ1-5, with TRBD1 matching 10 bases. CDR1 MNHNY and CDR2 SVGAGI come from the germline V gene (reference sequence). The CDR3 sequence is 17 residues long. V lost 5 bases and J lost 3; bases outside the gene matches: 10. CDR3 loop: CASSHNPGQGFNQPQHF. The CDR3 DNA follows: TGTGCCAGCAGTCACAATCCGGGACAGGGGTTCAATCAGCCCCAGCATTTT.

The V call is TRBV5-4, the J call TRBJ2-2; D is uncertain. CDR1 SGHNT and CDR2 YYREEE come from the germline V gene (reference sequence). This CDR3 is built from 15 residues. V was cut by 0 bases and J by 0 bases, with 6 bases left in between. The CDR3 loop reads CASSLGATNTGELFF. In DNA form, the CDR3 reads TGTGCCAGCAGCTTGGGGGCCACGAACACCGGGGAGCTGTTTTTT.

The CDR3 nucleotides read TGTGCCAGCAGCCCCCAGGGGGGACTCCTATTCGGGCAGTTCTTC. Protein sequence: CASSPQGGLLFGQFF. The chain couples TRBV3-1 (or the pseudogene TRBV3-2) to TRBJ2-1, with D perhaps TRBD1 (7 bases). Germline V lookup: CDR1 LGHDT, CDR2 YNNKEL (reference sequence). The length of the CDR3 is 15 residues. Trimming removed 4 bases from V and 12 bases from J, with 22 bases in between.

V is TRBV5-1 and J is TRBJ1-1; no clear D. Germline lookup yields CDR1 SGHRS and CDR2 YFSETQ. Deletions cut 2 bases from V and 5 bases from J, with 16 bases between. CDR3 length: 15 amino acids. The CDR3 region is CASSLSVLGRTEAFF. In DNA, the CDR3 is TGCGCCAGCAGCTTATCGGTATTAGGGAGGACTGAAGCTTTCTTT. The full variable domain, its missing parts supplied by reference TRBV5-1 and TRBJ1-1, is KAGVTQTPRYLIKTRGQQVTLSCSPISGHRSVSWYQQTPGQGLQFLFEYFSETQRNKGNFPGRFSGRQFSNSRSEMNVSTLELGDSALYLCASSLSVLGRTEAFFGQGTRLTVV.